This paragraph reports one T cell receptor (beta chain). Its antigen has not been determined. Base-call qualities are not available, and no considerably larger clone is one nucleotide away. The immunoSEQ Assay, a bias-controlled multiplex PCR, was used to amplify TCRbeta CDR3 regions from genomic DNA. The authors' analysis ran thus. Nucleated cell counts per sample were estimated from amplification of reference gene primers within the assay. To quantify the absolute abundance of each unique TCRbeta CDR3 rearrangement, sequence reads were collapsed and filtered. For each sample, productive Simpson clonality was calculated as the square root of Simpson's diversity index over productive rearrangements. The table comes from immuneACCESS by way of TCRdb, which keeps in-frame sequences with V and J called. Part of the clones is missing from these tables; in studies checked, under half for an unresolved V gene and the rest for unknown reasons. V, J and clone size were drawn from that table, and D and trimming were deduced from the DNA. The sample has 200,000 to 250,000 clones on record, approximately 80% of them singletons. 4% to 6% of the sample is taken by the ten largest.

A second Seattle source provided samples from volunteer blood donors who had recovered from COVID-19. The collaborating institutions used their own protocols to collect whole blood in K2EDTA tubes. For TCRbeta analysis, collaborators shipped samples in one of three forms: frozen whole blood, isolated PBMCs, or DNA extracted from either of those sample types. The entry originates in a study of blood T cell repertoires in COVID-19 (TCRdb year 2020). Background for the entire study: Collaborator samples came from the United States, Italy and Spain and covered acute and convalescent phases of COVID-19. The prospective study material was composed of cDNA or gDNA derived from T cells, B-cell-depleted T cells, or PBMCs. Deeply sampled blood TCRbeta repertoires from subjects exposed to, actively infected with, or recovered from COVID-19 were included in the dataset. The repertoires were released in a freely available public database intended as a resource for research on the immune response to SARS-CoV-2. The samples were drawn from two sources: the first 160 participants of the ongoing ImmuneRACE study, and 950 to 1,500 subjects contributed by 6 global collaborators. Sample metadata almost always included a de-identified subject ID, COVID-19 status, age in years and sex. Where HLA class I and class II types were available, the types were taken from metadata supplied by the sample provider, not from assay-based typing. General conclusions and limits of the study: Clinical and demographic metadata were provided uncurated, with the amount varying by source and participant.

As encoded in the germline V gene (reference sequence), CDR1 is LNHDA while CDR2 is SQIVND. At the junction V is shortened by 0 bases and J by 4 bases, with 18 bases in between. Measured from the cysteine to the phenylalanine, the CDR3 is 17 residues long. The DNA shown is the 51-base CDR3, in frame from base 1. This receptor was obtained from an older woman who had recovered from COVID-19. The chain links TRBV19 with TRBJ2-5, with TRBD2 tentatively as D gene (6 bases match). Sequenced material: peripheral blood. The CDR3 region: CASSIDRVAGRGETQYF. The nucleotides are TGTGCCAGTAGTATAGATCGGGTCGCGGGGCGAGGAGAGACCCAGTACTTC.